This T cell receptor beta chain derives from a study of beta chain features in type 1 diabetes. Study-wide context: Patients looked much like healthy donors when it came to age, gender and cell yields. Notes on the study in general: Among patients with Type 1 diabetes, TCRB CDR3s were moderately but significantly shorter in every one of the four CD4+ subsets.

Heparinised blood was drawn once per donor, averaging roughly 120 mL. Sorted populations all had greater than 95% purity. Expressed TCRB transcripts were sequenced because the entire RNA isolate underwent reverse transcription. TCRdb's table, derived via immunoSEQ multiplex PCR, lists solely in-frame clones and lacks some. The sample includes some 410,000 clones, more than 11% of them seen just once. This clone was seen more than once but under ten times. Its antigen is unidentified. Germline V gene sequence: CDR1 SGHVS, CDR2 FQNEAQ. The CDR3 is 16 amino acids. With V trimmed by 5 bases and J by 1 base, 8 bases remained unmatched.

The chain is built from TRBV7-8 and TRBJ2-1; 7 positions match TRBD1. The sequence derives from a man younger than 45 in good health. The sequenced material came from naive CD4+ T cells from blood. CDR3 nucleotides: TGTGCCAGCAGCCCCCACAGGGGAAGGTCCTACAATGAGCAGTTCTTC. It is translated as CASSPHRGRSYNEQFF.